This T cell receptor beta chain emerged from a study of a mutant IDH1 vaccine in newly diagnosed glioma. Study-wide context: Previous treatment comprised radiotherapy, temozolomide, or both, mostly both.

Findings and caveats of the study: Among top peripheral T cell clonotypes, changes seemed unrelated to pseudoprogression.

For this clone: Its antigen is unknown.

TCRdb's table, derived via immunoSEQ multiplex PCR, lists solely in-frame clones and lacks some. The data contain under 150,000 clones, roughly 78% of them singletons. Germline lookup yields CDR1 SGHRS and CDR2 YFSETQ. This CDR3 contains 15 residues. V lost 7 bases, J lost 0 bases, and 13 bases lay in between. Stated time point: week 11, during vaccination. It was 300 ug of mutant IDH1 20-mer peptide that made up each vaccine dose, given with topical imiquimod. Diagnosis in the donors showed new WHO grade 3 or 4 astrocytomas that were IDH1-mutant and ATRX-lost. This receptor was taken from a man aged 40-49 years with glioma. The material was PBMCs, obtained from a glioma patient whose treatment included an IDH1 peptide vaccine. The rearrangement joins TRBV5-1 to TRBJ2-2, with D possibly TRBD2 on 7 matching bases. In nucleotides, the CDR3 is TGCGCCAGCCTTCTCGGGGGGCCGAACACCGGGGAGCTGTTTTTT. Protein product: CASLLGGPNTGELFF.